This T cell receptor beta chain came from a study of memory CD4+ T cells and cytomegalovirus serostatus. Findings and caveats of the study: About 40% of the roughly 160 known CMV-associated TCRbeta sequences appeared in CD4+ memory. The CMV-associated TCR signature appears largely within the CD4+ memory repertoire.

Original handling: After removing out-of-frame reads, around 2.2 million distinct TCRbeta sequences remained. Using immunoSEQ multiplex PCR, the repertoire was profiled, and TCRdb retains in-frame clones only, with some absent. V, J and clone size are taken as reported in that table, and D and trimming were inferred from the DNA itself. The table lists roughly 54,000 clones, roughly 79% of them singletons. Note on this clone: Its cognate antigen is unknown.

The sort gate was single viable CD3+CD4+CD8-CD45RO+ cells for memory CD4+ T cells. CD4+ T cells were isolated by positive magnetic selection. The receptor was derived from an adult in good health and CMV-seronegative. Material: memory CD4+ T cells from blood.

CDR3 sequence reads: CASSFSGITQYF. The CDR3 nucleotides are TGTGCCAGCAGCTTTTCCGGGATTACGCAGTATTTT. The chain recombines TRBV5-6 with TRBJ2-3; possible D gene TRBD2, 5 bases. Looked up from germline, CDR1 is SGHDT and CDR2 is YYEEEE. The CDR3 totals 12 residues. The ends were cut back, 2 bases at V and 8 bases at J, with 9 bases in the middle.